The 9 T cell receptor beta chains reported below all come from one sample, sequenced in a study of cytotoxic CD8 clonotypes in ibrutinib-treated CLL. The repertoire was sequenced with immunoSEQ multiplex PCR; TCRdb's copy has only in-frame clones and lacks some. This table has about 310,000 clones, about 80% appearing once. Material: PBMCs, obtained before ibrutinib treatment. These receptors all come from a human donor with chronic lymphocytic leukemia.

The V and J genes are TRBV5-1 and TRBJ1-4; TRBD1 agrees at 8 bases. The germline CDR1 and CDR2 sequences are SGHRS and YFSETQ. The CDR3 loop spans 14 amino acids. V shed 0 bases and J 7 bases; nucleotides not matched to a gene: 2. CDR3 nucleotides: TGCGCCAGCAGCTTGGAACAGGGGGGTGAAAAACTGTTTTTT. It is translated as CASSLEQGGEKLFF.

The chain carries TRBV25-1 and TRBJ1-2; D is uncertain. Between the trimmed V and J ends, which lost 6 bases and 6 bases, there was a span of 14 bases. The length of the CDR3 is 13 residues. Germline assignment: CDR1 MGHDK and CDR2 SYGVNS. CDR3 loop: CASRGGGEDGYTF. The CDR3 DNA sequence: TGTGCCAGCAGAGGAGGCGGAGAGGATGGCTACACCTTC.

The rearrangement joins TRBV13 to TRBJ2-1; 8 nucleotides align to TRBD2. Per germline, CDR1 PRHDT and CDR2 FYEKMQ (reference sequence). This CDR3 region has 14 residues. The ends lost 3 bases at V and 6 bases at J; junction bases unmatched: 4. CDR3 amino acids: CASSLRLAFNEQFF. The DNA for the CDR3 is TGTGCCAGCAGCTTGAGACTAGCGTTCAATGAGCAGTTCTTC.

This rearrangement joins TRBV7-2 to TRBJ1-1; tentatively, D is TRBD1 (5 bases). This CDR3 spans 12 amino acids. The V and J ends lost 5 bases and 7 bases respectively, with 11 bases between them. Germline CDR1 reads SGHTA; CDR2 reads FQGNSA. The chain's CDR3 is CASSLWGVEAFF. CDR3 in DNA: TGTGCCAGCAGCCTGTGGGGGGTTGAAGCTTTCTTT.

The rearrangement joins TRBV6-5 to TRBJ1-4; TRBD1 matches at 7 bases. Germline V gene data show CDR1 as MNHEY and CDR2 as SVGAGI. The V and J ends lost 4 bases and 4 bases, in that order; junction bases with no gene match: 3. The CDR3 is 14 amino acids. CDR3 nucleotide sequence: TGTGCCAGCAGTTCAGGGGGGGGTAATGAAAAACTGTTTTTT. It yields the protein CASSSGGGNEKLFF.

The J gene is TRBJ2-4, the V gene TRBV7-3; perhaps TRBD1 as D (5 bases). Trimming cost V 5 bases and J 0 bases, with 17 bases left between them. In germline, CDR1 is SGHTA, CDR2 FQGTGA. The CDR3 covers 17 residues. The CDR3 sequence is CASSPGSGSIAKNIQYF. The CDR3 DNA reads as TGTGCCAGCAGCCCAGGGTCAGGATCCATAGCCAAAAACATTCAGTACTTC.

This sequence joins TRBV5-6 and TRBJ2-7; 7 nucleotides agree with TRBD2. Germline V lookup: CDR1 SGHDT, CDR2 YYEEEE. With V trimmed by 0 bases and J by 4 bases, 7 bases remained unmatched. This CDR3 has 15 residues. CDR3 bases: TGTGCCAGCAGCTTGGATGGGAGGGTCGGTTACGAGCAGTACTTC. Protein: CASSLDGRVGYEQYF.

Remarks on this clone: The sample carries other DNA sequences with the same CDR3. The CDR3 here is CASSGYGYTF. The CDR3 DNA reads as TGTGCCAGCAGCGGTTATGGCTACACCTTC. V usage is TRBV9 and J usage is TRBJ1-2; D is unclear. V lost 3 bases and J 5 bases, leaving 2 bases between the germline ends. This CDR3 is built from 10 residues. Germline assignment: CDR1 SGDLS and CDR2 YYNGEE.

This chain links TRBV28 with TRBJ1-4; TRBD1 is a possible D gene (5 bases). Germline V lookup: CDR1 MDHEN, CDR2 SYDVKM. The V gene lost 5 bases and the J gene lost 5 bases, with 15 bases spanning the gap. This CDR3 has 15 amino acids. The CDR3 region is CASSSHAGINEKLFF. In DNA form, the CDR3 reads TGTGCCAGCAGTAGCCACGCAGGGATCAATGAAAAACTGTTTTTT.